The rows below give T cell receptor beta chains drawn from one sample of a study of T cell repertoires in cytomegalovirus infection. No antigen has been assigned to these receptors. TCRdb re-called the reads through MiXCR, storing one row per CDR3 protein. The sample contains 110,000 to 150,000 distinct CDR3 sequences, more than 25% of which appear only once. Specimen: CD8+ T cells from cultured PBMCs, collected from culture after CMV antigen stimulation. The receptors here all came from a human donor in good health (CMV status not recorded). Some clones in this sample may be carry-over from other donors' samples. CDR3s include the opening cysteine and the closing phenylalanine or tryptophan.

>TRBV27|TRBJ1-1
CASSLYSGPTEAFF
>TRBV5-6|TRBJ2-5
CASSPFAETQYF
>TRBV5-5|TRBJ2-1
CASSLSGLAIYNEQFF
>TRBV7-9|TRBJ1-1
CASSPGEVEAFF
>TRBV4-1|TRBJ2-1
CASSPATGEIYNEQFF
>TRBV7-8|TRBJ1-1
CASSFGGAGTEAFF
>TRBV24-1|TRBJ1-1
CATTDAANTEAFF
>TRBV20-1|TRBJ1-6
CSARESNNSPLHF
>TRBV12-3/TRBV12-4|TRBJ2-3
CASSSTSGAFSSTDTQYF
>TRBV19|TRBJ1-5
CASKKVLDRQPQHF
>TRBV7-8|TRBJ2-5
CASSLAQGQETQYF
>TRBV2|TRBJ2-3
CASSSGGISTDTQYF
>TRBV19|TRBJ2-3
CASSIVAGAADTQYF
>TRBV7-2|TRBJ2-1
CASSLVFGSSYNEQFF
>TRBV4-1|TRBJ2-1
CASSQGLAGGEDEQFF
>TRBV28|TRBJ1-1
CASKTGNTEAFF
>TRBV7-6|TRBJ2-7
CASSSTGPEQYF
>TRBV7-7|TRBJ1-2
CASSCPGTGGRANYGYTF
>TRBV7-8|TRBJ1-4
CASSLATATTNEKLFF
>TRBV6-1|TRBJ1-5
CASSATRGAGNQPQHF
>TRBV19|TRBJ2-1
CASSMDGGAVNEQFF